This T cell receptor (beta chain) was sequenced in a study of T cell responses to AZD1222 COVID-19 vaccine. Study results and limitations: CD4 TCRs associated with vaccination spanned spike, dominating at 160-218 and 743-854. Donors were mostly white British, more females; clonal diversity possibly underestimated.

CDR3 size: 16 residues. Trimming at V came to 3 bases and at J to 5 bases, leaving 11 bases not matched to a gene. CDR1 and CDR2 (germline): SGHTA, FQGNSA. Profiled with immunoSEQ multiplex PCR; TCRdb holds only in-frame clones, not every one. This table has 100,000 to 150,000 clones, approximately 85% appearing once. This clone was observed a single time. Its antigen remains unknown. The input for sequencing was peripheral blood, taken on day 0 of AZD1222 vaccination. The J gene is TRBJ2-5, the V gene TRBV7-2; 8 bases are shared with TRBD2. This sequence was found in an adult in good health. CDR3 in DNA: TGTGCCAGCAGCTTTTCGGGCGGGAGGCGAGGGGAGACCCAGTACTTC. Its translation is CASSFSGGRRGETQYF.